What follows are 28 T cell receptor beta chains derived from one specimen sequenced in a study of blood T cell repertoires in COVID-19. Data came from immunoSEQ multiplex PCR; TCRdb stores just in-frame clones and leaves some out. This sample has roughly 200,000 clones, with approximately 85% found just once. Sequenced: PBMCs or T cells enriched from blood (not recorded which). Receptors originate from a man aged 35 to 55 who had recovered from COVID-19.

This rearrangement joins TRBV13 to TRBJ2-3; 14 bases are shared with TRBD2. The germline CDR1 and CDR2 sequences are PRHDT and FYEKMQ (reference sequence). There are 24 residues in the CDR3. J lost 0 bases, V lost 1 base, and 21 bases had no gene match. The chain's CDR3 is CASSLVAGSGTSGGLLTSTDTQYF. As DNA, the CDR3 is TGTGCCAGCAGCTTAGTCGCAGGGAGCGGGACTAGCGGGGGCCTACTTACTAGCACAGATACGCAGTATTTT.

The chain has TRBV6-5 and TRBJ2-1; tentatively, D is TRBD2 (6 bases). This CDR3 contains 15 residues. V was pared by 6 bases and J by 4 bases, with 16 bases between. Looked up from germline, CDR1 is MNHEY and CDR2 is SVGAGI. CDR3 sequence (DNA): TGTGCCAGCAGGACTGGAGGGACCTATTACAATGAGCAGTTCTTC. Its protein product is CASRTGGTYYNEQFF.

The rearrangement links TRBV30 to TRBJ2-7; weak D call: TRBD1 (6 bases). The CDR3 has 12 amino acids. Per germline, CDR1 GTSNPN and CDR2 SVGIG (reference sequence). Deletions cut 3 bases from V and 2 bases from J, with 8 bases between. The CDR3 DNA is TGTGCCTGGAGAACAGGGACCTACGAGCAGTACTTC. Encoded protein: CAWRTGTYEQYF.

The V and J genes are TRBV7-2 and TRBJ2-5; TRBD2 is a possible D gene (6 bases). The CDR3 length is 15 residues. Deletions cut 5 bases from V and 4 bases from J, with 17 bases between. Per germline, CDR1 SGHTA and CDR2 FQGNSA. The CDR3 DNA is TGTGCCAGCAGCCCTCGGGCGGAGGGGCGAGAGACCCAGTACTTC. Its protein product is CASSPRAEGRETQYF.

The rearrangement joins TRBV5-4 to TRBJ1-1; 9 positions agree with TRBD1. The CDR3 extends over 14 amino acids. V shed 4 bases and J 1 base; nucleotides not matched to a gene: 2. Germline-derived CDR1 and CDR2 are SGHNT and YYREEE (reference sequence). The CDR3 DNA reads TGTGCCAGCAGCCTGGACAGGGGGAACACTGAAGCTTTCTTT. Amino acids: CASSLDRGNTEAFF.

V gene TRBV2 combines with J gene TRBJ2-1; TRBD1 matches 12 bases. Trimming at V came to 5 bases and at J to 6 bases, leaving 8 bases not matched to a gene. Germline CDR1 and CDR2: SNHLY and FYNNEI. This CDR3 has 16 amino acids. The CDR3 loop reads CASSRDRGPGPNEQFF. The CDR3 nucleotides are TGTGCCAGCAGTCGGGACAGGGGGCCCGGGCCCAATGAGCAGTTCTTC. Together with reference TRBV2 and TRBJ2-1, the CDR3 gives the full variable domain: EPEVTQTPSHQVTQMGQEVILRCVPISNHLYFYWYRQILGQKVEFLVSFYNNEISEKSEIFDDQFSVERPDGSNFTLKIRSTKLEDSAMYFCASSRDRGPGPNEQFFGPGTRLTVL.

The V and J genes are TRBV28 and TRBJ2-1; 12 nucleotides match TRBD2. Germline V gene data show CDR1 as MDHEN and CDR2 as SYDVKM. With V trimmed by 2 bases and J by 7 bases, 9 bases remained unmatched. There are 17 residues in the CDR3. The CDR3 spells CASSLPPSGRAQNEQFF. CDR3 DNA sequence: TGTGCCAGCAGTTTACCACCTAGCGGGAGGGCCCAAAATGAGCAGTTCTTC.

The gene calls are TRBV5-1 and TRBJ2-1; 11 nucleotides line up with TRBD1. CDR3 length: 18 amino acids. The germline V gene has CDR1 SGHRS and CDR2 YFSETQ. V lost 4 bases and J lost 6; bases outside the gene matches: 15. The CDR3 sequence: CASSPGGQGAGLGNEQFF. The CDR3 DNA sequence: TGCGCCAGCAGCCCCGGCGGACAGGGGGCCGGTTTGGGCAATGAGCAGTTCTTC.

The V and J genes are TRBV27 and TRBJ1-5; D perhaps matches TRBD1 (6 bases). V was cut by 6 bases and J by 0 bases, with 9 bases left in between. The CDR3 has 14 residues. From germline, CDR1 is MNHEY and CDR2 SMNVEV (reference sequence). CDR3 sequence reads: CASRPGDSNQPQHF. CDR3 DNA: TGTGCCAGCAGGCCAGGGGATAGCAATCAGCCCCAGCATTTT.

The genes are TRBV10-3 and TRBJ2-1, with D tentatively TRBD1 (5 bases). The CDR3 runs 14 residues. V shed 7 bases and J shed 5 bases, with 15 bases lying between them. Germline loops: CDR1 ENHRY, CDR2 SYGVKD. The CDR3 coding sequence is TGTGCCATCAATAAGGGGCCTAGGGACAATGAGCAGTTCTTC. Its translation is CAINKGPRDNEQFF.

This clone was observed a single time. This chain joins TRBV3-1 (or the pseudogene TRBV3-2) and TRBJ2-5, with 15 bases matching TRBD2. The germline V gene encodes CDR1 LGHDT and CDR2 YNNKEL (reference sequence). After removal of 4 bases from V and 0 bases from J, the junction contained 9 bases not matched to a gene. The CDR3 spans 19 residues. The CDR3 reads CASSPGLAGGPSYQETQYF. The DNA for the CDR3 is TGTGCCAGCAGCCCGGGACTAGCGGGGGGCCCCTCGTACCAAGAGACCCAGTACTTC.

The chain uses TRBV27 and TRBJ1-6, with D hard to call. Germline V CDR1 and CDR2: MNHEY, SMNVEV (reference sequence). Deletions cut 3 bases from V and 0 bases from J, with 9 bases between. The CDR3 runs 16 residues. The CDR3 bases are TGTGCCAGCAGTTTCTACCCATTCTCCTATAATTCACCCCTCCACTTT. It codes for CASSFYPFSYNSPLHF.

The chain uses TRBV3-1 (or the pseudogene TRBV3-2) and TRBJ1-2; TRBD1 aligns across 8 bases. In germline, CDR1 is LGHDT, CDR2 YNNKEL (reference sequence). The CDR3 spans 16 residues. J gave up 5 bases and V 2 bases, and 10 bases lay outside the gene matches. In nucleotides, the CDR3 is TGTGCCAGCAGCCAACCTCGGACAGGGTTGGGATATGGCTACACCTTC. Protein product: CASSQPRTGLGYGYTF.

The chain carries TRBV5-1 and TRBJ2-4; TRBD1 agrees at 7 bases. Trimming at V came to 0 bases and at J to 9 bases, leaving 9 bases not matched to a gene. The CDR3 spans 15 residues. CDR1 is SGHRS and CDR2 is YFSETQ in the germline V gene. The CDR3 nucleotides are TGCGCCAGCAGCTTGGTGGCAGGGGGTGCGGGCATTCAGTACTTC. It yields the protein CASSLVAGGAGIQYF.

The V call is TRBV27, the J call TRBJ2-7, with 7 bases that match TRBD1. The CDR3 spans 14 residues. The junction had 5 bases not matched to a gene; V was cut back by 3 bases and J by 3 bases. Germline CDR1 reads MNHEY; CDR2 reads SMNVEV (reference sequence). The CDR3 region has the DNA TGTGCCAGCAGTTTGGGACAGTCGAACTACGAGCAGTACTTC. Protein: CASSLGQSNYEQYF.

This sequence joins TRBV29-1 and TRBJ2-5; D might be TRBD1 (5 bases). There are 15 residues in the CDR3. The V gene's germline CDR1 is SQVTM and CDR2 ANQGSEA. V was clipped by 2 bases and J by 5 bases, with 18 bases between them. The CDR3 here is CSVETREGARETQYF. Written as DNA, the CDR3 is TGCAGCGTTGAAACAAGGGAAGGGGCAAGGGAGACCCAGTACTTC. The full variable domain, rest sourced from reference TRBV29-1 and TRBJ2-5, is SAVISQKPSRDICQRGTSLTIQCQVDSQVTMMFWYRQQPGQSLTLIATANQGSEATYESGFVIDKFPISRPNLTFSTLTVSNMSPEDSSIYLCSVETREGARETQYFGPGTRLLVL.

The chain couples TRBV5-1 to TRBJ2-5; a possible D gene is TRBD1 (5 bases). The CDR3 is made up of 15 amino acids. V was cut by 5 bases and J by 2 bases, with 16 bases left in between. Germline V gene data show CDR1 as SGHRS and CDR2 as YFSETQ. CDR3 nucleotide sequence: TGCGCCAGCAGGGGGCTCGGGCATCCTCAAGAGACCCAGTACTTC. Amino acids: CASRGLGHPQETQYF.

This clone has only a few counts. The V gene is TRBV27, the J gene TRBJ1-1; D is uncertain. The V end was cut by 5 bases, the J end by 4 bases, with 8 bases between. Germline assignment: CDR1 MNHEY and CDR2 SMNVEV (reference sequence). The CDR3 is 12 amino acids. The CDR3 coding sequence is TGTGCCAGCAGTCAGCCGGGCACTGAAGCTTTCTTT. This encodes CASSQPGTEAFF.

The chain recombines TRBV5-1 with TRBJ1-4; D not resolved. The germline V gene has CDR1 SGHRS and CDR2 YFSETQ. The V gene lost 1 base and the J gene lost 0 bases, with 10 bases spanning the gap. The CDR3 has 16 residues. CDR3 residues: CASSLRSGATNEKLFF. DNA for the CDR3: TGCGCCAGCAGCTTGCGGAGTGGTGCAACTAATGAAAAACTGTTTTTT.

The rearrangement joins TRBV6-5 to TRBJ2-7, with 8 positions matching TRBD1. Germline CDR1 MNHEY, CDR2 SVGAGI. This CDR3 has 14 amino acids. V shed 2 bases and J 3 bases; nucleotides not matched to a gene: 3. CDR3 loop: CASSYIGQGYEQYF. The CDR3 bases are TGTGCCAGCAGTTACATCGGACAGGGCTACGAGCAGTACTTC.

Comments on this clone: Other DNA sequences in the sample encode the same CDR3. V usage is TRBV5-1 and J usage is TRBJ2-7; 9 bases agree with TRBD1. CDR3 size: 14 residues. The V and J ends lost 3 bases and 3 bases, in that order; junction bases with no gene match: 4. In germline, CDR1 is SGHRS, CDR2 YFSETQ. CDR3: CASSSGTGSYEQYF. CDR3 DNA: TGCGCCAGCAGCTCCGGGACAGGGAGCTACGAGCAGTACTTC.

The rearrangement joins TRBV7-8 to TRBJ2-7; TRBD2 agrees at 8 bases. The CDR3 is 16 residues long. With V trimmed by 5 bases and J by 1 base, 10 bases remained unmatched. Germline loops: CDR1 SGHVS, CDR2 FQNEAQ. The CDR3: CASSPPPGGGSYEQYF. The DNA of the CDR3 is TGTGCCAGCAGCCCTCCCCCCGGGGGGGGATCCTACGAGCAGTACTTC. The variable domain in full, completed from reference TRBV7-8 and TRBJ2-7, reads GAGVSQSPRYKVAKRGQDVALRCDPISGHVSLFWYQQALGQGPEFLTYFQNEAQLDKSGLPSDRFFAERPEGSVSTLKIQRTQQEDSAVYLCASSPPPGGGSYEQYFGPGTRLTVT.

This sequence joins TRBV19 and TRBJ2-3; tentatively, D is TRBD1 (5 bases). This CDR3 is built from 16 residues. From germline, CDR1 is LNHDA and CDR2 SQIVND (reference sequence). Deletions cut 1 base from V and 5 bases from J, with 16 bases between. Here the CDR3 DNA reads TGTGCCAGTAGTATAGCAGGGAATTTTGATGGAGATACGCAGTATTTT. Amino acids: CASSIAGNFDGDTQYF.

This chain uses TRBV6-5 with TRBJ1-3; TRBD1 is a possible D gene (6 bases). This CDR3 has 14 amino acids. The ends were cut back, 6 bases at V and 7 bases at J, with 16 bases in the middle. Per the germline V gene, CDR1 is MNHEY and CDR2 is SVGAGI. The CDR3 nucleotides are TGTGCCAGCAGCAAGGGACACCTAGGGAACACCATATATTTT. It translates to CASSKGHLGNTIYF.

V usage is TRBV6-2 or TRBV6-3 and J usage is TRBJ2-7; TRBD1 might be the D (6 bases). Germline loops: CDR1 MNHEY, CDR2 SVGEGT. The V and J ends lost 5 bases and 5 bases respectively, with 16 bases between them. The CDR3 loop spans 14 amino acids. CDR3 coding DNA: TGTGCCAGCAGTCAAAGCAGGGGTTTCCACGAGCAGTACTTC. It is translated as CASSQSRGFHEQYF.

The genes are TRBV7-2 and TRBJ2-5, with 11 bases fitting TRBD2. The CDR3 spans 16 residues. In germline, CDR1 is SGHTA, CDR2 FQGNSA. V trimming: 1 base; J trimming: 9 bases; junction bases outside the gene matches: 10. The CDR3, as DNA: TGTGCCAGCAGCTTAGGACTAGCGGGGCCTGGGGGGGCCCAGTACTTC. Residues: CASSLGLAGPGGAQYF.

Here the CDR3 reads CASNGERYGYTF. As DNA, the CDR3 is TGTGCCAGCAATGGAGAACGGTATGGCTACACCTTC. The V and J genes are TRBV28 and TRBJ1-2; D remains ambiguous. The CDR3 loop spans 12 amino acids. CDR1 and CDR2 (germline): MDHEN, SYDVKM. Trimming cost V 7 bases and J 5 bases, with 11 bases left between them.

The chain employs TRBV9 and TRBJ2-7, with TRBD1 matching over 11 bases. CDR1 is SGDLS and CDR2 is YYNGEE in the germline V gene. CDR3 length: 15 residues. The J segment lost 7 bases and the V segment lost 0 bases, leaving 6 bases of the junction unmatched. The CDR3 sequence is CASSVARGQGDEQYF. In DNA form, the CDR3 reads TGTGCCAGCAGCGTAGCTAGGGGACAGGGGGATGAGCAGTACTTC.